This T cell receptor (beta chain) was identified during a study of blood T cell repertoires in COVID-19. Produced via immunoSEQ multiplex PCR; TCRdb's table is partial and in-frame only. The sample includes around 250,000 clones, more than 80% seen only once; the top ten take 2.5% to 3.5%. The sequenced material came from peripheral blood. The TCR was taken from a woman in her thirties with active or convalescent COVID-19.

The CDR3 bases are TGTGCCAGTAGTATGGTTCATTTCGGGGTTTATGGCTACACCTTC. Amino acids: CASSMVHFGVYGYTF. This chain links TRBV19 with TRBJ1-2; D unclear. This CDR3 has 15 residues. V lost 3 bases and J 5 bases, leaving 16 bases between the germline ends. CDR1 is LNHDA, CDR2 SQIVND, per germline (reference sequence).